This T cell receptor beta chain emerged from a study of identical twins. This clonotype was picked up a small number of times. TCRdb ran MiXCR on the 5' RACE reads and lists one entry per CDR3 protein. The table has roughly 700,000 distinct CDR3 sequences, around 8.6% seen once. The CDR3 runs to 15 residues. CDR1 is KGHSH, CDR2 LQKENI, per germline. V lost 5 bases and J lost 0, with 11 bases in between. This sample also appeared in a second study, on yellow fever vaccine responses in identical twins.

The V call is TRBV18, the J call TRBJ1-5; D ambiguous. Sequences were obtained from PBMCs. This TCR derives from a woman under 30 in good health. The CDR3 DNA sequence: TGTGCCAGCTCAACGGACGGGTATAGCAATCAGCCCCAGCATTTT. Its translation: CASSTDGYSNQPQHF.